This TCR beta chain is drawn from a study of OX40 agonist ivuxolimab in advanced cancers. Here immunoSEQ multiplex PCR was the method, and the copy in TCRdb shows in-frame clones only, minus some. The profile shows fewer than 30,000 clones, roughly 80% of them singletons. This clone was seen just once. Between the trimmed V and J ends, which lost 0 bases and 7 bases, there was a span of 6 bases. CDR3 length equals 12 residues. Germline CDR1 reads SEHNR; CDR2 reads FQNEAQ (reference sequence). The gene calls are TRBV7-9 and TRBJ1-1; D is unclear. Here the sequenced sample was CD4+ or CD8+ T cells sorted from blood, taken in a trial of the OX40 agonist ivuxolimab. This sequence originates from an adult with an advanced solid tumor such as melanoma, head and neck, liver or kidney cancer. Here the CDR3 DNA reads TGTGCCAGCAGCTTAGCGTGGGGTGAAGCTTTCTTT. Translated, it gives CASSLAWGEAFF.